Sequencing of this T cell receptor beta chain was carried out in a study of OX40 agonist ivuxolimab in advanced cancers. The CDR3 length is 13 residues. Germline V gene data show CDR1 as KGHSH and CDR2 as LQKENI. The V end was cut by 2 bases, the J end by 2 bases, with 6 bases between. The method was immunoSEQ multiplex PCR; TCRdb's version includes in-frame clones alone and lacks a portion of them. The data show some 70,000 clones, roughly 90% seen once. The sequence derives from an adult with an advanced solid tumor such as melanoma, head and neck, liver or kidney cancer. Here the sequenced sample was CD4+ or CD8+ T cells sorted from blood, taken in a trial of the OX40 agonist ivuxolimab. The chain combines TRBV18 with TRBJ2-5, with D unclear. The DNA for the CDR3 is TGTGCCAGCTCACCAAGATCACAAGAGACCCAGTACTTC. Translated, it gives CASSPRSQETQYF. The full variable domain, its missing parts supplied by reference TRBV18 and TRBJ2-5, is NAGVMQNPRHLVRRRGQEARLRCSPMKGHSHVYWYRQLPEEGLKFMVYLQKENIIDESGMPKERFSAEFPKEGPSILRIQQVVRGDSAAYFCASSPRSQETQYFGPGTRLLVL.